The rows below give T cell receptor beta chains drawn from one sample of a study of shared clonotypes between healthy human individuals. TCRdb's table, derived via immunoSEQ multiplex PCR, lists solely in-frame clones and lacks some. The sample yields a few million clones, 85% to 95% seen once. Sequenced input: naive CD4+ T cells from PBMCs. All receptors derive from a man aged 18 to 30 in good health. Some clones in this sample may be carry-over from other donors' samples. Each CDR3 is given with its conserved first and last residue. The D gene is left open where the match is weak. Some rows have no size entry. The others give once, few or many, or a class for an expanded clone.

d_call | j_call | clone_size | v_call | cdr3_nt | cdr3_aa
NA | TRBJ2-3 | NA | TRBV2 | TGTGCCAGCAGTGAGTTGCGAGGCACAGATACGCAGTATTTT | CASSELRGTDTQYF
NA | TRBJ2-1 | NA | TRBV30 | TGTGCCTGGAGGGGACGGACAATAATCGATGAGCAGTTCTTC | CAWRGRTIIDEQFF
NA | TRBJ2-7 | NA | TRBV6-1 | TGTGCCAGCAGTGATCGGAGCGGACAGTTTCCCTACGAGCAGTACTTC | CASSDRSGQFPYEQYF
NA | TRBJ1-4 | NA | TRBV7-9 | TGTGCCAGCAGCCCACCGGTGACTCCTGAAAAACTGTTTTTT | CASSPPVTPEKLFF
NA | TRBJ1-1 | NA | TRBV2 | TGTGCCAGCGCCGAGGAGGGTTTTTCAGCTGAAGCTTTCTTT | CASAEEGFSAEAFF
TRBD2 | TRBJ2-1 | NA | TRBV7-2 | TGTGCCAGCAGCTTAAGAGGGCTAGCGGCCTTGGCTTACAATGAGCAGTTCTTC | CASSLRGLAALAYNEQFF
NA | TRBJ1-5 | NA | TRBV28 | TGTGCCAGCAGCCAGGGATTACTGCCCCAGCATTTT | CASSQGLLPQHF
NA | TRBJ2-7 | NA | TRBV4-1 | TGCGCCAGCAGCCAACCGAATCGGGACAACTCCTACGAGCAGTACTTC | CASSQPNRDNSYEQYF
NA | TRBJ1-1 | NA | TRBV5-1 | TGCGCCAGCAAAACGACGGTGAACACTGAAGCTTTCTTT | CASKTTVNTEAFF
NA | TRBJ1-1 | NA | TRBV10-3 | TGTGCCATCAGTGAGATTTTTGGGTCGAACACTGAAGCTTTCTTT | CAISEIFGSNTEAFF
NA | TRBJ1-1 | NA | TRBV11-3 | TGTGCCAGTTCCAGGGGCGACACTGAAGCTTTCTTT | CASSRGDTEAFF
NA | TRBJ1-1 | NA | TRBV18 | TGTGCCAGCTCACCACTGGCGGTTCCAGAAGCTTTCTTT | CASSPLAVPEAFF
NA | TRBJ2-2 | NA | TRBV11-2 | TGTGCCAGCAGCTTAGCTCCGGGGGCGGGAACCGGGGAGCTGTTTTTT | CASSLAPGAGTGELFF
NA | TRBJ1-1 | once | TRBV29-1 | TGCAGCGTTGAGGCAGGTTATTCTGAAGCTTTCTTT | CSVEAGYSEAFF
NA | TRBJ2-7 | NA | TRBV6-1 | TGTGCCAGCCGGGACGGATCCTACGAGCAGTACTTC | CASRDGSYEQYF
NA | TRBJ1-1 | NA | TRBV7-9 | TGTGCCAGCAGCTTTCGGACGGGGGCTAACACTGAAGCTTTCTTT | CASSFRTGANTEAFF
NA | TRBJ1-5 | NA | TRBV5-1 | TGCGCCAGCAGCCCAGGACCGAGCAATCAGCCCCAGCATTTT | CASSPGPSNQPQHF
TRBD1 | TRBJ1-1 | NA | TRBV29-1 | TGCAGCGTCTCACAGGGGGGCACTGAAGCTTTCTTT | CSVSQGGTEAFF
NA | TRBJ2-1 | once | TRBV7-8 | TGTGCCAGCAGTAGCACTAGCTCCTACAATGAGCAGTTCTTC | CASSSTSSYNEQFF
NA | TRBJ2-7 | NA | TRBV6-1 | TGTGCCAGCAGAAGGACCCGCTCTGGCTCCTACGAGCAGTACTTC | CASRRTRSGSYEQYF
NA | TRBJ1-2 | NA | TRBV4-1 | TGCGCCAGCAGCTCCTCCCCGACAGGCCGTAACTATGGCTACACCTTC | CASSSSPTGRNYGYTF
NA | TRBJ1-1 | NA | TRBV6-5 | TGTGCCAGCAGTTACTCGTTCCAGGGAGGCACTGAAGCTTTCTTT | CASSYSFQGGTEAFF